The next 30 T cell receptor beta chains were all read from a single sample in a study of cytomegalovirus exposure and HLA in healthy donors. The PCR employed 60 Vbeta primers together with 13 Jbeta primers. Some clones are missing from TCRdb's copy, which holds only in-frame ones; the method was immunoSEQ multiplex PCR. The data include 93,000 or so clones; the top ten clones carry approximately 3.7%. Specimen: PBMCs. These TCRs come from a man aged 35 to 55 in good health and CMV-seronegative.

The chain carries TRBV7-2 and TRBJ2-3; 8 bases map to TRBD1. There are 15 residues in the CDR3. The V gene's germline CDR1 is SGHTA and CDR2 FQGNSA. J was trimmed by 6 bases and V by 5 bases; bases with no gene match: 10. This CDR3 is CASSPRGRRTDTQYF. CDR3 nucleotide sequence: TGTGCCAGCAGCCCCAGGGGGCGCAGGACGGATACGCAGTATTTT. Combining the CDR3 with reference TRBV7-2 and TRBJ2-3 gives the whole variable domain GAGVSQSPSNKVTEKGKDVELRCDPISGHTALYWYRQSLGQGLEFLIYFQGNSAPDKSGLPSDRFSAERTGGSVSTLTIQRTQQEDSAVYLCASSPRGRRTDTQYFGPGTRLTVL.

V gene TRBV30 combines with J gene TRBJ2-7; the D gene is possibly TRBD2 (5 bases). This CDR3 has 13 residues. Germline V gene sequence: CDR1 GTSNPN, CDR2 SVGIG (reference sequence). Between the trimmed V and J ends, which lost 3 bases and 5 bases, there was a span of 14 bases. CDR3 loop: CAWRRALRDEQYF. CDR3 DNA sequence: TGTGCCTGGAGGAGGGCCCTAAGGGACGAGCAGTACTTC.

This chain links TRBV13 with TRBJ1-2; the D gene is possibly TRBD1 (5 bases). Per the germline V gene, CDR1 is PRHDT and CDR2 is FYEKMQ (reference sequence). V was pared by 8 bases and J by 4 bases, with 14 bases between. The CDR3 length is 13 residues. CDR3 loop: CASGRDRSYGYTF. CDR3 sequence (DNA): TGTGCCAGCGGGAGGGACCGCAGCTATGGCTACACCTTC.

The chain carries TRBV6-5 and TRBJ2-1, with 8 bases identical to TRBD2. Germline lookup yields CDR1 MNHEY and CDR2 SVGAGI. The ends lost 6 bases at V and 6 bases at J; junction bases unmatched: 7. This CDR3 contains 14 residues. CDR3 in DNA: TGTGCCAGCAGCGAGGGACTAGTCGGCAATGAGCAGTTCTTC. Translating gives CASSEGLVGNEQFF.

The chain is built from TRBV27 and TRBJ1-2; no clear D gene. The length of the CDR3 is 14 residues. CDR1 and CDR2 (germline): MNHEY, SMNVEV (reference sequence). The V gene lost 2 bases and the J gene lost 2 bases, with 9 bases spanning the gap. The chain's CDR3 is CASSLAGANYGYTF. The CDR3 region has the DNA TGTGCCAGCAGTTTAGCGGGTGCCAACTATGGCTACACCTTC.

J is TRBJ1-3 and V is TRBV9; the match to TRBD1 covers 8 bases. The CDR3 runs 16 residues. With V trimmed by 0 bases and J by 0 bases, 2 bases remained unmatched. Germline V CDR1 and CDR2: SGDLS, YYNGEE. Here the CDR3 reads CASSVGDRRSGNTIYF. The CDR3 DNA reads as TGTGCCAGCAGCGTAGGGGACAGGCGCTCTGGAAACACCATATATTTT.

CDR3 loop: CASSLVVSSSGSYNEQFF. In DNA form, the CDR3 reads TGTGCCAGCAGCTTAGTAGTTTCGTCTAGCGGGTCCTACAATGAGCAGTTCTTC. The chain couples TRBV11-1 to TRBJ2-1; 8 bases match TRBD2. J was trimmed by 1 base and V by 1 base; bases with no gene match: 9. The CDR3 is 18 residues long. Germline V CDR1 and CDR2: SGHAT, FQDESV (reference sequence). The full variable domain, in which reference TRBV11-1 and TRBJ2-1 provide the parts outside the CDR3, is EAEVAQSPRYKITEKSQAVAFWCDPISGHATLYWYRQILGQGPELLVQFQDESVVDDSQLPKDRFSAERLKGVDSTLKIQPAELGDSAMYLCASSLVVSSSGSYNEQFFGPGTRLTVL.

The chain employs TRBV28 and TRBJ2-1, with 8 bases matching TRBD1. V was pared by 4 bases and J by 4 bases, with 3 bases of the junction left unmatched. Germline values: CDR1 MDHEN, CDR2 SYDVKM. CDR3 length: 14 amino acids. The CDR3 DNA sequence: TGTGCCAGCAGTTCCGGGACAGGTTACAATGAGCAGTTCTTC. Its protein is CASSSGTGYNEQFF.

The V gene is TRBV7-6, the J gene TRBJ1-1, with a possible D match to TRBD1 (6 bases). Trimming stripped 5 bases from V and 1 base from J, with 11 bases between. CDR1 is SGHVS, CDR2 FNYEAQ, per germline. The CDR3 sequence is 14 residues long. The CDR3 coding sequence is TGTGCCAGCAGCCTCCAGACAGGGAACACTGAAGCTTTCTTT. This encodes CASSLQTGNTEAFF.

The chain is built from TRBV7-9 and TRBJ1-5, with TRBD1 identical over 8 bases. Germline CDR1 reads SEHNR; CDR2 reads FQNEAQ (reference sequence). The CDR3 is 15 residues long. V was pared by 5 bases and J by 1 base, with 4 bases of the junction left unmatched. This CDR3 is CASSQDRASNQPQHF. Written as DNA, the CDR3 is TGTGCCAGCAGCCAGGACAGGGCAAGCAATCAGCCCCAGCATTTT. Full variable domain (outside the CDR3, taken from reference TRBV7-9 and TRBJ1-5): DTGVSQNPRHKITKRGQNVTFRCDPISEHNRLYWYRQTLGQGPEFLTYFQNEAQLEKSRLLSDRFSAERPKGSFSTLEIQRTEQGDSAMYLCASSQDRASNQPQHFGDGTRLSIL.

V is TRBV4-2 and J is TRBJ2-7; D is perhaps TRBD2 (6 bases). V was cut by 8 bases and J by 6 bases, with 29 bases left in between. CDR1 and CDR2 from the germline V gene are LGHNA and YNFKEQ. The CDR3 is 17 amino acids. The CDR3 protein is CASGGTGPPSHPLEQYF. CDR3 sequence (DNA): TGTGCCAGCGGGGGGACCGGCCCTCCTTCTCACCCTCTCGAGCAGTACTTC.

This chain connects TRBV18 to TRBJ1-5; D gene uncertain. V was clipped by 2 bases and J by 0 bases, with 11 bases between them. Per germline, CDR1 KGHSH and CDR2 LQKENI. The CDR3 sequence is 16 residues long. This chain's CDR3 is CASSPFDGNSNQPQHF. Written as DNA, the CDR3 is TGTGCCAGCTCACCATTTGACGGGAATAGCAATCAGCCCCAGCATTTT.

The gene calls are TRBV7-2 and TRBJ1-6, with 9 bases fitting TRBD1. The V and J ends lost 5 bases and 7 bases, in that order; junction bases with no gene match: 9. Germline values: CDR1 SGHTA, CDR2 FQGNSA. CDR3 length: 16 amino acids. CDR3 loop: CASSIRQGGSNSPLHF. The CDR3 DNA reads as TGTGCCAGCAGCATTCGACAGGGGGGAAGCAATTCACCCCTCCACTTT.

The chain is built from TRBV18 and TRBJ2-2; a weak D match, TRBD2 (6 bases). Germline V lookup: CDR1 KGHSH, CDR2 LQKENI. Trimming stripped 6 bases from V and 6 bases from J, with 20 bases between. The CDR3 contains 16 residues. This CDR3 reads CASSRGLPPYPGELFF. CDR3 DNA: TGTGCCAGCTCCCGTGGACTACCGCCCTACCCCGGGGAGCTGTTTTTT.

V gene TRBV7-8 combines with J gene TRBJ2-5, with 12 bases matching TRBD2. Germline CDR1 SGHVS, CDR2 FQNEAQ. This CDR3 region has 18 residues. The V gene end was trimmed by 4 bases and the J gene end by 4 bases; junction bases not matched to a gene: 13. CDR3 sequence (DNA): TGTGCCAGCAGCTCCCTCGGCGGGACTAGCGGGTACTCAGAGACCCAGTACTTC. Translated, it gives CASSSLGGTSGYSETQYF. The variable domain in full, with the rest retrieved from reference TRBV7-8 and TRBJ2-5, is GAGVSQSPRYKVAKRGQDVALRCDPISGHVSLFWYQQALGQGPEFLTYFQNEAQLDKSGLPSDRFFAERPEGSVSTLKIQRTQQEDSAVYLCASSSLGGTSGYSETQYFGPGTRLLVL.

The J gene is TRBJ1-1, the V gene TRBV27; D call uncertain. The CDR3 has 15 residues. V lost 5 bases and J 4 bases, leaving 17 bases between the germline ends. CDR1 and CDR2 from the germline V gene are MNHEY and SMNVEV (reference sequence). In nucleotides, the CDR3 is TGTGCCAGCAGTAAGCATGCCGGGAGTAGCACTGAAGCTTTCTTT. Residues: CASSKHAGSSTEAFF.

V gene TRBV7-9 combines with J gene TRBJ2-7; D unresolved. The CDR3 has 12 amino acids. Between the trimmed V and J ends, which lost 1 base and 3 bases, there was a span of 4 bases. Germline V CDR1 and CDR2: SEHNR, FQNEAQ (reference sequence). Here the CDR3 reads CASSLVSYEQYF. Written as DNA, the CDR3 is TGTGCCAGCAGCTTAGTCAGCTACGAGCAGTACTTC.

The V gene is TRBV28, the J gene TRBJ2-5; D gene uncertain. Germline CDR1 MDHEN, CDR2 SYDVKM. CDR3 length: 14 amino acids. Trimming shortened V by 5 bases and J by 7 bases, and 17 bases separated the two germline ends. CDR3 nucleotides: TGTGCCAGCAGTCCCTTACCCGCAGGTTCGACCCAGTACTTC. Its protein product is CASSPLPAGSTQYF.

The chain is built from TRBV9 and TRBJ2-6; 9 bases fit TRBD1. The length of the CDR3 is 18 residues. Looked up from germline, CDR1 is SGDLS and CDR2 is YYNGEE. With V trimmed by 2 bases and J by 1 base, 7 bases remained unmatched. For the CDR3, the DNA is TGTGCCAGCAGCGTCTTAACAGGGGGCGTATCTGGGGCCAACGTCCTGACTTTC. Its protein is CASSVLTGGVSGANVLTF.

The DNA of the CDR3 is TGCGCCAGCAGTGGACAGGGAGGAGGGGCTGAAGCTTTCTTT. This codes for CASSGQGGGAEAFF. The chain joins TRBV10-1 to TRBJ1-1; TRBD1 matches at 7 bases. The CDR3 totals 14 residues. Trimming took 4 bases from V and 6 from J; bases not matched to a gene: 8. CDR1 is WNHNN and CDR2 is SYGVQD in the germline V gene (reference sequence).

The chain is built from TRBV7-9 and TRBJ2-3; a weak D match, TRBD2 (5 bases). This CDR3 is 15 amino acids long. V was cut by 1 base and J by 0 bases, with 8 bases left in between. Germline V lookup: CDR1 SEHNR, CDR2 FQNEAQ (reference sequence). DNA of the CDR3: TGTGCCAGCAGCTTAGATGGCGGGAGCACAGATACGCAGTATTTT. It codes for CASSLDGGSTDTQYF.

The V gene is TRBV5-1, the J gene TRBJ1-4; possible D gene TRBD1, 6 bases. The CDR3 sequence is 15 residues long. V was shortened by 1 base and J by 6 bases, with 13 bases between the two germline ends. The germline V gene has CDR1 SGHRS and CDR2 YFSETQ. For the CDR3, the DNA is TGCGCCAGCAGCTTGACAGGGAGGGAAGATGAAAAACTGTTTTTT. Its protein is CASSLTGREDEKLFF.

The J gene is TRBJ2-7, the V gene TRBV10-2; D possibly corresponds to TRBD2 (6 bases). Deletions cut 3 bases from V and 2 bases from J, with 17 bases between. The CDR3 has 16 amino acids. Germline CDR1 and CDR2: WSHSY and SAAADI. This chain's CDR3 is CASSESPGTLAYEQYF. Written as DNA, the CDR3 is TGCGCCAGCAGTGAATCCCCCGGGACTCTTGCCTACGAGCAGTACTTC.

The CDR3 DNA sequence: TGCGCCAGCAGCCAAGAAGGGAGGCCCGGCACAGATACGCAGTATTTT. Protein sequence: CASSQEGRPGTDTQYF. This chain joins TRBV4-3 and TRBJ2-3; maybe TRBD2 (6 bases). CDR1 and CDR2 from the germline V gene are LGHNA and YSLEER. The CDR3 totals 16 residues. V lost 0 bases, J lost 1 base, and 11 bases lay in between.

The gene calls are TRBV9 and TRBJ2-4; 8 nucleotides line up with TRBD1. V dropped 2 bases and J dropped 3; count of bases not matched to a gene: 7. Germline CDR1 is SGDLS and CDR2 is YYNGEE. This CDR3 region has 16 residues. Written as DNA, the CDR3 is TGTGCCAGCAGCGTGGACCCAGGGGGCGGCAAAAACATTCAGTACTTC. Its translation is CASSVDPGGGKNIQYF.

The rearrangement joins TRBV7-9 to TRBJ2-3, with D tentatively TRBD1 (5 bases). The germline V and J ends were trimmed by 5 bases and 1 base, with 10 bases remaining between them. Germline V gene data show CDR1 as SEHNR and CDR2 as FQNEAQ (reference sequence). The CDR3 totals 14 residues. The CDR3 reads CASSADSRTDTQYF. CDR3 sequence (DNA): TGTGCCAGCAGCGCCGACAGCCGCACAGATACGCAGTATTTT.

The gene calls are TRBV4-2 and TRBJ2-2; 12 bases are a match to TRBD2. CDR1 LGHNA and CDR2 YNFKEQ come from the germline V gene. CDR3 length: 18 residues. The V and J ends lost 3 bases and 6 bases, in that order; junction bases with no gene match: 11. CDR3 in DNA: TGTGCCAGCAGCCATCCCTCTAGCGGGGGGGCCAGGGCCGGGGAGCTGTTTTTT. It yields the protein CASSHPSSGGARAGELFF.

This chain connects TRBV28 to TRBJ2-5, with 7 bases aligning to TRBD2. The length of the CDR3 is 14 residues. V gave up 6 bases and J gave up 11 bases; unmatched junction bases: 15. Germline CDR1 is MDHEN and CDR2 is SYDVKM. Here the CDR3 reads CASSTGGGIGEQYF. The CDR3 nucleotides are TGTGCCAGCAGCACGGGGGGAGGGATTGGGGAGCAGTACTTC.

The CDR3 loop reads CASSTRQGADEKLFF. CDR3 sequence (DNA): TGTGCCAGCAGCACCAGACAGGGGGCGGATGAAAAACTGTTTTTT. The chain employs TRBV7-9 and TRBJ1-4; TRBD1 agrees at 10 bases. Losses at the gene ends were 5 bases for V and 6 bases for J; bases not matched to a gene: 6. CDR1 and CDR2 from the germline V gene are SEHNR and FQNEAQ (reference sequence). There are 15 residues in the CDR3.

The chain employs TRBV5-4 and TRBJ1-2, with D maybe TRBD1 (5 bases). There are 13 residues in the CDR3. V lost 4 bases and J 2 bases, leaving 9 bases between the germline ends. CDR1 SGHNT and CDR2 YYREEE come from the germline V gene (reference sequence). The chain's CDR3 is CASSLGENYGYTF. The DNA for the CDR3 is TGTGCCAGCAGCCTGGGGGAGAACTATGGCTACACCTTC.